The clone carrying this T cell receptor (beta chain) came up once. The data were obtained in a study of blood T cell repertoires in COVID-19. The V gene end was trimmed by 4 bases and the J gene end by 4 bases; junction bases not matched to a gene: 3. This CDR3 is built from 14 residues. Germline lookup yields CDR1 SGHRS and CDR2 YFSETQ. Assay: immunoSEQ multiplex PCR; the TCRdb copy retains only in-frame clones and omits some. The sample records over 200,000 clones, approximately 75% being singletons. The specimen sequenced was PBMCs or T cells enriched from blood (not recorded which). This receptor was obtained from a man aged 35 to 55 who had recovered from COVID-19. The V gene is TRBV5-1, the J gene TRBJ2-2; 8 bases are a match to TRBD1. The CDR3 DNA reads TGCGCCAGCAGCGGGGGACAGGCCACCGGGGAGCTGTTTTTT. It translates to CASSGGQATGELFF. The whole variable domain, filled in from reference TRBV5-1 and TRBJ2-2, reads KAGVTQTPRYLIKTRGQQVTLSCSPISGHRSVSWYQQTPGQGLQFLFEYFSETQRNKGNFPGRFSGRQFSNSRSEMNVSTLELGDSALYLCASSGGQATGELFFGEGSRLTVL.